Reported below is one TCR beta chain. This CDR3 is 13 amino acids long. V shed 6 bases, J shed 5 bases, and the junction held 7 bases outside the gene matches. Germline values: CDR1 SGHKS, CDR2 YYEKEE (reference sequence). Sequencing was performed with immunoSEQ multiplex PCR; in TCRdb, only in-frame clones are kept and a portion is missing. This sample yields about 220,000 clones, of which around 82% are seen a single time; roughly 7% belongs to the top ten. This sample is part of a study of blood T cell repertoires in COVID-19. Study summary: Spain, Italy and the United States supplied samples that represented acute and convalescent COVID-19. T cells, B-cell-depleted T cells, or PBMCs supplied cDNA or gDNA.

This receptor was taken from a woman aged 70-85 years with acute or convalescent COVID-19. The sequenced sample was peripheral blood. The chain links TRBV5-5 to TRBJ2-7; 8 nucleotides align to TRBD2. The CDR3 DNA sequence: TGTGCCAGCACCCCGGGAGGGGGGGACGAGCAGTACTTC. This codes for CASTPGGGDEQYF.